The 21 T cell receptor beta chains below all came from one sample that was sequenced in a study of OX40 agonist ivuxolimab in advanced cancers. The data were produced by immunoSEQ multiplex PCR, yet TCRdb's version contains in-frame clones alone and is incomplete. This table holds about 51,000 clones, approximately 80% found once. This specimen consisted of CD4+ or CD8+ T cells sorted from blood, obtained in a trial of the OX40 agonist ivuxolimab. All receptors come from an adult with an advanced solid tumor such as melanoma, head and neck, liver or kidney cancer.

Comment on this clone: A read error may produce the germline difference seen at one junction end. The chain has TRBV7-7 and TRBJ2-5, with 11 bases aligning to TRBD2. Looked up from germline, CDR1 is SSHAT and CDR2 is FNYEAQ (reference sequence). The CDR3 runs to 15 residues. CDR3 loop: CASSSGLAAGETQYF. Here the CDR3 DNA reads TGTGCTAGCAGCTCGGGACTAGCGGCTGGAGAGACCCAGTACTTC. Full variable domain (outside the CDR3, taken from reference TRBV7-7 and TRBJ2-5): GAGVSQSPRYKVTKRGQDVTLRCDPISSHATLYWYQQALGQGPEFLTYFNYEAQPDKSGLPSDRFSAERPEGSISTLTIQRTEQRDSAMYRCASSSGLAAGETQYFGPGTRLLVL.

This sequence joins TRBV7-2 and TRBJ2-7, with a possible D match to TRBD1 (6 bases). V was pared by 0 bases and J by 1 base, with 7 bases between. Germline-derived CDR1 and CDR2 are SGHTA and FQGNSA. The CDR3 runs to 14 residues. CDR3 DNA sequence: TGTGCCAGCAGCTTAGCAAGGGGGTCCTACGAGCAGTACTTC. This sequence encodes CASSLARGSYEQYF.

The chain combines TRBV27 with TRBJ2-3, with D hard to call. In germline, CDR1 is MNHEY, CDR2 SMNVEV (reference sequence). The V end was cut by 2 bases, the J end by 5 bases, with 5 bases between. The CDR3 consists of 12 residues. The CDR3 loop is CASSLGEDTQYF. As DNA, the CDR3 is TGTGCCAGCAGTTTAGGGGAAGATACGCAGTATTTT.

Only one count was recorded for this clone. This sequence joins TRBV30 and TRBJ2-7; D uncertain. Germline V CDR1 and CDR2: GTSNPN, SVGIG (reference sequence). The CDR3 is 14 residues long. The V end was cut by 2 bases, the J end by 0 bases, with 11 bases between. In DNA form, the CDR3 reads TGTGCCTGGAGTTACTCCGATTTCTCCTACGAGCAGTACTTC. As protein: CAWSYSDFSYEQYF.

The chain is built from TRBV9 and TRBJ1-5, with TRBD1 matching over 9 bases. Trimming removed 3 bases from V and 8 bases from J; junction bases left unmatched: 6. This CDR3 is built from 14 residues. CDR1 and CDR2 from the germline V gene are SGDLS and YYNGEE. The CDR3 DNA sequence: TGTGCCAGCAGCGCGAACAGGGGGCTAGAGCCCCAGCATTTT. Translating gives CASSANRGLEPQHF.

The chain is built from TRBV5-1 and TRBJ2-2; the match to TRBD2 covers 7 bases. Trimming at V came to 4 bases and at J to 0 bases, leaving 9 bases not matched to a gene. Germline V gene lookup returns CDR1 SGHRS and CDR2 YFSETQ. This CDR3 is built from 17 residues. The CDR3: CASSRGTTSPNTGELFF. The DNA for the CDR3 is TGCGCCAGCAGCCGGGGGACTACCTCACCGAACACCGGGGAGCTGTTTTTT.

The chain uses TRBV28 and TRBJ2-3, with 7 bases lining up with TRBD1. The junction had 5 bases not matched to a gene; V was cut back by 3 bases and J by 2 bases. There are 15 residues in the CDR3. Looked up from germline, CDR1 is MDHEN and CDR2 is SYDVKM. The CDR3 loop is CASSLTGSYTDTQYF. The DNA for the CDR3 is TGTGCCAGCAGTTTGACAGGGAGTTACACAGATACGCAGTATTTT.

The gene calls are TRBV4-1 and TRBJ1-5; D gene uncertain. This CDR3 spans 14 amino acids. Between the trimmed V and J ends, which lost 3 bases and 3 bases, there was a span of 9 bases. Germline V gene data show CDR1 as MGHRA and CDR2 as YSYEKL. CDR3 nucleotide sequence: TGCGCCAGCAGCCACCGGGCGTCCAATCAGCCCCAGCATTTT. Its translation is CASSHRASNQPQHF.

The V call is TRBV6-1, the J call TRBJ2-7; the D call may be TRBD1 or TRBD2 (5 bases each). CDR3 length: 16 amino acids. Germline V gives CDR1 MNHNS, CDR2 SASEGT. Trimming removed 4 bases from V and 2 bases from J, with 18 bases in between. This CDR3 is CASSVRLGTVPYEQYF. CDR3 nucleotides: TGTGCCAGCAGTGTTAGACTCGGGACGGTCCCCTACGAGCAGTACTTC.

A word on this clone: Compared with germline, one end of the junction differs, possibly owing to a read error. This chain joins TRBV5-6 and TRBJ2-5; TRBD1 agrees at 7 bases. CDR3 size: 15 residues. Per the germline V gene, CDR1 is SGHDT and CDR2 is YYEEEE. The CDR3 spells CASRLGQRGIETQYF. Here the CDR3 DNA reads TGTGCCAGCAGGTTGGGACAGCGTGGGATAGAGACCCAGTACTTC.

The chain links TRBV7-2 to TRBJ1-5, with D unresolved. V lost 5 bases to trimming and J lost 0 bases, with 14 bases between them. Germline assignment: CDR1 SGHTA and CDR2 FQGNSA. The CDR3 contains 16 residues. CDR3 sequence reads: CASSPSLRDSNQPQHF. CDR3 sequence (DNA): TGTGCCAGCAGCCCCTCATTGAGGGATAGCAATCAGCCCCAGCATTTT.

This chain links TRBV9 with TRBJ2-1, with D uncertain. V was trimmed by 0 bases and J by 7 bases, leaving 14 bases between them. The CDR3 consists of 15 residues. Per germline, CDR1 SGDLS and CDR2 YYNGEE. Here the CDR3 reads CASSVVSGSLNEQFF. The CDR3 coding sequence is TGTGCCAGCAGCGTAGTATCGGGCAGCCTAAATGAGCAGTTCTTC.

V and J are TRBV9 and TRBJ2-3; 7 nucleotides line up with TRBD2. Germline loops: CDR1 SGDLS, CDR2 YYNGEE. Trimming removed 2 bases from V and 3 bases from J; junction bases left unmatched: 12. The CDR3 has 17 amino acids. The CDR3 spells CASSVVRGEGQTDTQYF. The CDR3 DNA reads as TGTGCCAGCAGCGTGGTGCGTGGGGAGGGCCAGACAGATACGCAGTATTTT.

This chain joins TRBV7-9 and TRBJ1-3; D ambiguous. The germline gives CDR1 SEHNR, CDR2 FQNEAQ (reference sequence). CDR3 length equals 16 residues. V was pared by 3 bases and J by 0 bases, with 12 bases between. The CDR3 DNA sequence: TGTGCCAGCAGCTTTTTTGACACCGACTCTGGAAACACCATATATTTT. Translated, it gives CASSFFDTDSGNTIYF. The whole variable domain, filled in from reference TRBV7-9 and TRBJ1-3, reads DTGVSQNPRHKITKRGQNVTFRCDPISEHNRLYWYRQTLGQGPEFLTYFQNEAQLEKSRLLSDRFSAERPKGSFSTLEIQRTEQGDSAMYLCASSFFDTDSGNTIYFGEGSWLTVV.

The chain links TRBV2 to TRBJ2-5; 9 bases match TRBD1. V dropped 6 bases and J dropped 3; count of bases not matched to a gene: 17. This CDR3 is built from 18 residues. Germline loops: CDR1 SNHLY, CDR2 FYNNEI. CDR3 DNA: TGTGCCAGCAGATCCGGGACAGGGTCATCTTTTGGCGAAGAGACCCAGTACTTC. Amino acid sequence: CASRSGTGSSFGEETQYF.

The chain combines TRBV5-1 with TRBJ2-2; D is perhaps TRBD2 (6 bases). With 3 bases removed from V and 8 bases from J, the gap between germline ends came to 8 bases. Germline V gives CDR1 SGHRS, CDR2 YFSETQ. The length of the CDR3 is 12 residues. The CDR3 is CASSSGVGELFF. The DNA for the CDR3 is TGCGCCAGCAGCTCGGGGGTAGGGGAGCTGTTTTTT.

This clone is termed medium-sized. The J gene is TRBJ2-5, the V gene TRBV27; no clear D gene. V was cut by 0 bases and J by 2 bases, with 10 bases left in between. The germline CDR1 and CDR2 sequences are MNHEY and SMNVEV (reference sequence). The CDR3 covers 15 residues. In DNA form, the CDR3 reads TGTGCCAGCAGTTTATCGTGGGCAGATCAAGAGACCCAGTACTTC. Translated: CASSLSWADQETQYF.

CDR3 in amino acids: CASSLALGGAYNEQFF. The CDR3 bases are TGTGCCAGCAGCTTAGCTCTGGGGGGGGCCTACAATGAGCAGTTCTTC. The rearrangement uses TRBV7-2 and TRBJ2-1; 7 bases agree with TRBD2. Germline-derived CDR1 and CDR2 are SGHTA and FQGNSA. The CDR3 consists of 16 residues. After removal of 0 bases from V and 2 bases from J, the junction contained 4 bases not matched to a gene.

CDR3 coding DNA: TGTGCCAGTAGTATGAGGGGGGAATATAGCAATCAGCCCCAGCATTTT. As protein: CASSMRGEYSNQPQHF. The genes are TRBV19 and TRBJ1-5; tentative D call: TRBD1 (6 bases). The CDR3 runs 16 residues. The V end lost 3 bases, the J end lost 0 bases, and 12 bases lay between the germline ends. Germline V lookup: CDR1 LNHDA, CDR2 SQIVND (reference sequence).

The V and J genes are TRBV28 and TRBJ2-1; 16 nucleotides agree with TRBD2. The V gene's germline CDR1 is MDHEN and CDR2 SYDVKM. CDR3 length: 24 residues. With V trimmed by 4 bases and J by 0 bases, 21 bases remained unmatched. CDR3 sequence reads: CASSSPPGLAGGQEIHYSYNEQFF. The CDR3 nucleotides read TGTGCCAGCAGTTCCCCGCCGGGACTAGCGGGGGGGCAGGAGATTCACTACTCCTACAATGAGCAGTTCTTC.

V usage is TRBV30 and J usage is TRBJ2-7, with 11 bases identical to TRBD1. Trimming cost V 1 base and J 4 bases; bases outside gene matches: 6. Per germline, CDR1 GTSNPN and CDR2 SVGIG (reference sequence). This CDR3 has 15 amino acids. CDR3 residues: CAWSEGTGGIYEQYF. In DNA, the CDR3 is TGTGCCTGGAGTGAAGGGACAGGGGGAATTTACGAGCAGTACTTC.